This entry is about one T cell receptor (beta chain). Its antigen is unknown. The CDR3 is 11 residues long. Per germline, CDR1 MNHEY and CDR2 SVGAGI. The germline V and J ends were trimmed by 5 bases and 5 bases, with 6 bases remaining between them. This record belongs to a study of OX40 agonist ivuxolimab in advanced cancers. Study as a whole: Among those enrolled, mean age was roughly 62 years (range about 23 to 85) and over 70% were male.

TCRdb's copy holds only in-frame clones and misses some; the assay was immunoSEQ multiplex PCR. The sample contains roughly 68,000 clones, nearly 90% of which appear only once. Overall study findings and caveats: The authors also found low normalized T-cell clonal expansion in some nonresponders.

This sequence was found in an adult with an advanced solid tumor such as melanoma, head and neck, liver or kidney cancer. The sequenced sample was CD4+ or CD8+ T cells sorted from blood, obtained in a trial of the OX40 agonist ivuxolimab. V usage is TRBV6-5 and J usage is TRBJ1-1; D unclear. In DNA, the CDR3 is TGTGCCAGCAGTAGATTTACTGAAGCTTTCTTT. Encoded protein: CASSRFTEAFF.